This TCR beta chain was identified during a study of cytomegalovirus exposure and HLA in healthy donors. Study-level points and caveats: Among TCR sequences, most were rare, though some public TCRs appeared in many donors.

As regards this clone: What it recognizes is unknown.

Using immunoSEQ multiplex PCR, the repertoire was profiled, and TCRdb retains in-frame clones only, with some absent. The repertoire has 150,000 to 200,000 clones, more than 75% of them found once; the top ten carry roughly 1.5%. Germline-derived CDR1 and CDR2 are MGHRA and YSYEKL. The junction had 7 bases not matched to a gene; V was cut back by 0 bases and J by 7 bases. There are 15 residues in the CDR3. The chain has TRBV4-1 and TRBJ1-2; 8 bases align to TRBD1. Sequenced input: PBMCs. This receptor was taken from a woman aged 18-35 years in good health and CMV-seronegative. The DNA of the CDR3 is TGCGCCAGCAGCCAAGATGGGACAGGCTATTCTGGCTACACCTTC. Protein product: CASSQDGTGYSGYTF.